These 9 T cell receptor beta chains were sequenced from one sample in a study of T cells in localized non-small cell lung cancer. The protocol was immunoSEQ multiplex PCR, while the TCRdb copy is restricted to in-frame clones and leaves out a portion. This table has about 91,000 clones, 87% appearing once. The starting material was peripheral blood, obtained before any cancer treatment. These receptors came from a man between 40 and 70 years old with stage I squamous cell lung carcinoma.

The chain has TRBV5-1 and TRBJ2-3, with D unclear. Germline V gene lookup returns CDR1 SGHRS and CDR2 YFSETQ. V lost 3 bases, J lost 0 bases, and 11 bases lay in between. The CDR3 is 15 amino acids. The CDR3 nucleotides are TGCGCCAGCAGCTACAGCTATCCTAGCACAGATACGCAGTATTTT. Encoded protein: CASSYSYPSTDTQYF. Combining the CDR3 with reference TRBV5-1 and TRBJ2-3 gives the whole variable domain KAGVTQTPRYLIKTRGQQVTLSCSPISGHRSVSWYQQTPGQGLQFLFEYFSETQRNKGNFPGRFSGRQFSNSRSEMNVSTLELGDSALYLCASSYSYPSTDTQYFGPGTRLTVL.

About this clone itself: Germline is not matched at one junction end, which may reflect a read error. This chain uses TRBV5-1 with TRBJ1-2; no clear D gene. The germline CDR1 and CDR2 sequences are SGHRS and YFSETQ. The CDR3 sequence is 13 residues long. The CDR3 loop is CASSLQRNYGYTF. Here the CDR3 DNA reads TGTGCCAGCAGCTTGCAACGGAACTATGGCTACACCTTC. The full variable domain, completed using reference TRBV5-1 and TRBJ1-2, is KAGVTQTPRYLIKTRGQQVTLSCSPISGHRSVSWYQQTPGQGLQFLFEYFSETQRNKGNFPGRFSGRQFSNSRSEMNVSTLELGDSALYLCASSLQRNYGYTFGSGTRLTVV.

V and J are TRBV7-8 and TRBJ2-7, with 12 bases matching TRBD2. J was trimmed by 4 bases and V by 2 bases; bases with no gene match: 3. CDR1 and CDR2 from the germline V gene are SGHVS and FQNEAQ. This CDR3 is built from 15 residues. CDR3 residues: CASSLLAGGPYEQYF. The CDR3 nucleotides read TGTGCCAGCAGCTTACTAGCGGGGGGGCCGTACGAGCAGTACTTC.

The chain carries TRBV18 and TRBJ1-5, with TRBD1 identical over 7 bases. The CDR3 has 13 amino acids. CDR1 is KGHSH, CDR2 LQKENI, per germline. J lost 4 bases, V lost 9 bases, and 6 bases had no gene match. The CDR3 region is CASSGTANQPQHF. The CDR3 DNA follows: TGTGCCAGTTCCGGGACAGCTAATCAGCCCCAGCATTTT.

This sequence joins TRBV6-5 and TRBJ2-7; 9 bases align to TRBD1. This CDR3 has 15 amino acids. The ends lost 6 bases at V and 2 bases at J; junction bases unmatched: 8. Per the germline V gene, CDR1 is MNHEY and CDR2 is SVGAGI. CDR3 residues: CASRWGQGSTYEQYF. CDR3 DNA: TGTGCCAGCAGGTGGGGACAGGGCTCCACCTACGAGCAGTACTTC.

Note on this clone: Other DNA variants within this sample encode the same CDR3. The CDR3: CASSLVAGAYNEQFF. Here the CDR3 DNA reads TGCGCCAGCAGCTTGGTAGCGGGGGCCTACAATGAGCAGTTCTTC. The chain links TRBV5-1 to TRBJ2-1; TRBD2 matches at 9 bases. Trimming cost V 0 bases and J 2 bases; bases outside gene matches: 0. CDR3 length: 15 amino acids. Germline V lookup: CDR1 SGHRS, CDR2 YFSETQ.

This clone occurred a few times. The genes are TRBV4-2 and TRBJ1-2; TRBD1 matches 8 bases. The CDR3 contains 13 residues. CDR1 and CDR2 (germline): LGHNA, YNFKEQ. V lost 4 bases, J lost 7 bases, and 5 bases stayed unmatched. CDR3 sequence (DNA): TGTGCCAGCAGCCTGGACAGGGAAGGTGGCTACACCTTC. It translates to CASSLDREGGYTF.

V gene TRBV7-9 combines with J gene TRBJ1-4; D is undetermined. The germline V and J ends were trimmed by 4 bases and 3 bases, with 9 bases remaining between them. The CDR3 contains 14 residues. Germline V lookup: CDR1 SEHNR, CDR2 FQNEAQ (reference sequence). CDR3 DNA: TGTGCCAGCAGCTCGGACGGGGCTAATGAAAAACTGTTTTTT. It specifies CASSSDGANEKLFF.

DNA for the CDR3: TGTGCCAGCAGTGAAAAATGGGACAGGTTCAGCAATCAGCCCCAGCATTTT. It translates to CASSEKWDRFSNQPQHF. V is TRBV6-1 and J is TRBJ1-5, with 8 bases fitting TRBD1. The CDR3 totals 17 residues. The junction had 7 bases not matched to a gene; V was cut back by 2 bases and J by 1 base. Germline lookup yields CDR1 MNHNS and CDR2 SASEGT.